Below are 2 T cell receptor beta chains sequenced from a single sample in a study of blood T cell repertoires in COVID-19. The protocol was immunoSEQ multiplex PCR, while the TCRdb copy is restricted to in-frame clones and leaves out a portion. The profile shows roughly 40,000 clones, about 86% of them singletons. Material: peripheral blood. The receptors here all came from a man in his 70s with acute or convalescent COVID-19.

The rearrangement joins TRBV12-3 or TRBV12-4 to TRBJ1-1, with D possibly matching TRBD1 (5 bases). V was pared by 5 bases and J by 8 bases, with 12 bases between. The CDR3 loop spans 12 amino acids. This CDR3 reads CASSGTADEAFF. As DNA, the CDR3 is TGTGCCAGCAGTGGGACTGCCGACGAAGCTTTCTTT.

The chain links TRBV4-3 to TRBJ1-3; 7 nucleotides line up with TRBD1. This CDR3 comprises 14 residues. V was pared by 3 bases and J by 4 bases, with 3 bases of the junction left unmatched. In germline, CDR1 is LGHNA, CDR2 YSLEER. CDR3 in amino acids: CASSQTGTGNTIYF. CDR3 sequence (DNA): TGCGCCAGCAGCCAGACAGGGACGGGAAACACCATATATTTT.